The 24 T cell receptor beta chains presented below share a single source sample, sequenced in a study of cytomegalovirus exposure and HLA in healthy donors. Use of 60 Vbeta and 13 Jbeta primers characterized the PCR. Profiling relied on immunoSEQ multiplex PCR, and the TCRdb table lists in-frame clones only, not all of them. The table lists around 64,000 clones, about 69% of them singletons, with roughly 7% in the top ten. Specimen: PBMCs. Receptor source: a man aged 30 to 39 in good health and CMV-seropositive.

The rearrangement links TRBV30 to TRBJ1-2; 7 nucleotides align to TRBD1. J lost 6 bases, V lost 7 bases, and 17 bases had no gene match. The germline gives CDR1 GTSNPN, CDR2 SVGIG (reference sequence). This CDR3 is 15 amino acids long. The CDR3 sequence: CASPTPRQGGNGYTF. CDR3 DNA: TGTGCCTCCCCGACTCCCCGACAGGGTGGGAATGGCTACACCTTC.

The chain employs TRBV4-3 and TRBJ1-1; D may be TRBD1 (5 bases). There are 14 residues in the CDR3. V was shortened by 0 bases and J by 11 bases, with 16 bases between the two germline ends. Germline assignment: CDR1 LGHNA and CDR2 YSLEER. DNA of the CDR3: TGCGCCAGCAGCCAAGAAGTGACAGCGAGTAGTGCTTTCTTT. Residues: CASSQEVTASSAFF.

In nucleotides, the CDR3 is TGTGCCAGCAGCGCTACAACACAGACCTTTAATGAAAAACTGTTTTTT. Its protein product is CASSATTQTFNEKLFF. The chain combines TRBV11-2 with TRBJ1-4; no clear D. Germline lookup yields CDR1 SGHAT and CDR2 FQNNGV. This CDR3 contains 16 residues. Trimming shortened V by 5 bases and J by 4 bases, and 17 bases separated the two germline ends.

The J gene is TRBJ1-5, the V gene TRBV25-1, with 7 nucleotides matching TRBD1. Per the germline V gene, CDR1 is MGHDK and CDR2 is SYGVNS. V was clipped by 7 bases and J by 6 bases; unmatched bases: 9. This CDR3 is 14 amino acids long. CDR3 residues: CASTDRAESQPQHF. As DNA, the CDR3 is TGTGCCAGCACTGACAGGGCAGAGAGTCAGCCCCAGCATTTT.

This chain connects TRBV9 to TRBJ2-3; 10 bases match TRBD2. Germline assignment: CDR1 SGDLS and CDR2 YYNGEE. With 4 bases clipped from V and 3 bases from J, the junction kept 8 bases outside the gene matches. This CDR3 has 16 amino acids. The CDR3: CASSPLQLAGTDTQYF. The CDR3 nucleotides are TGTGCCAGCAGCCCTCTCCAACTAGCGGGGACAGATACGCAGTATTTT.

A note on this clone: This CDR3 is also generated by other DNA sequences in the sample. This rearrangement joins TRBV9 to TRBJ1-2; weak D call: TRBD1 (6 bases). Germline V gene sequence: CDR1 SGDLS, CDR2 YYNGEE. This CDR3 has 14 residues. Trimming pared 0 bases from V and 2 bases from J, leaving 8 bases between. The CDR3 DNA follows: TGTGCCAGCAGCGTAGGAAGGGGGAACTATGGCTACACCTTC. This codes for CASSVGRGNYGYTF.

The V gene is TRBV6-1, the J gene TRBJ2-5; no clear D gene. The CDR3 consists of 13 residues. Deletions cut 7 bases from V and 0 bases from J, with 9 bases between. Germline V gene sequence: CDR1 MNHNS, CDR2 SASEGT. CDR3 DNA: TGTGCCAGCAACTTACCGTACCAAGAGACCCAGTACTTC. Protein product: CASNLPYQETQYF.

V gene TRBV9 combines with J gene TRBJ1-6; no reliable D call. V was clipped by 4 bases and J by 10 bases, with 18 bases between them. The CDR3 is made up of 15 amino acids. Germline V gene lookup returns CDR1 SGDLS and CDR2 YYNGEE. In DNA, the CDR3 is TGTGCCAGCAGCCAAGCCGGGGATCCTTCGTCACCCCTCCACTTT. It yields the protein CASSQAGDPSSPLHF. Looking up the rest from reference TRBV9 and TRBJ1-6 gives the full variable domain: DSGVTQTPKHLITATGQRVTLRCSPRSGDLSVYWYQQSLDQGLQFLIQYYNGEERAKGNILERFSAQQFPDLHSELNLSSLELGDSALYFCASSQAGDPSSPLHFGNGTRLTVT.

The chain is built from TRBV10-3 and TRBJ2-7, with D possibly TRBD1 on 6 matching bases. V was cut by 6 bases and J by 7 bases, with 10 bases left in between. The germline V gene has CDR1 ENHRY and CDR2 SYGVKD. This CDR3 comprises 11 residues. The CDR3 here is CAISRGEEQYF. DNA for the CDR3: TGTGCCATCAGCAGGGGTGAAGAGCAGTACTTC.

The chain has TRBV28 and TRBJ1-5; 10 positions agree with TRBD1. Germline V gives CDR1 MDHEN, CDR2 SYDVKM. V dropped 6 bases and J dropped 7; count of bases not matched to a gene: 6. The CDR3 is 14 amino acids. The CDR3 region has the DNA TGTGCCAGCAGAAAAGGACAGGGGGGCCAGCCCCAGCATTTT. This gives the protein CASRKGQGGQPQHF.

This clone was seen a few times. The chain carries TRBV2 and TRBJ1-5, with D possibly being TRBD1 (6 bases). With 7 bases removed from V and 4 bases from J, the gap between germline ends came to 14 bases. Germline CDR1 and CDR2: SNHLY and FYNNEI. The CDR3 sequence is 14 residues long. The CDR3 here is CASTRGQRNQPQHF. The CDR3 DNA is TGTGCCAGCACCCGTGGACAGAGGAATCAGCCCCAGCATTTT.

This chain joins TRBV7-6 and TRBJ2-5, with a tentative D call TRBD1 (6 bases). Trimming left V 5 bases short and J 2 bases short, with 9 bases between. CDR1 and CDR2 from the germline V gene are SGHVS and FNYEAQ. The CDR3 runs 13 residues. The CDR3 protein is CASSKGHQETQYF. CDR3 nucleotide sequence: TGTGCCAGCAGCAAGGGACATCAAGAGACCCAGTACTTC.

The chain combines TRBV4-3 with TRBJ2-1; the D is unclear. The CDR3 covers 13 residues. Germline values: CDR1 LGHNA, CDR2 YSLEER. The ends were cut back, 4 bases at V and 9 bases at J, with 13 bases in the middle. This CDR3 reads CASSPGSGSEQFF. DNA for the CDR3: TGCGCCAGCAGCCCAGGTTCCGGCAGTGAGCAGTTCTTC.

J is TRBJ1-3 and V is TRBV5-1; maybe TRBD1 (5 bases). The CDR3 totals 16 residues. Germline V gene sequence: CDR1 SGHRS, CDR2 YFSETQ. Trimming pared 0 bases from V and 0 bases from J, leaving 10 bases between. The chain's CDR3 is CASSLVTGASGNTIYF. The CDR3 nucleotides are TGCGCCAGCAGCTTGGTCACAGGCGCCTCTGGAAACACCATATATTTT.

J is TRBJ1-1 and V is TRBV9, with D possibly TRBD1 on 5 matching bases. This CDR3 region has 13 residues. Germline-derived CDR1 and CDR2 are SGDLS and YYNGEE. Deletions cut 4 bases from V and 3 bases from J, with 10 bases between. CDR3 region: CASSLGGDTEAFF. In DNA, the CDR3 is TGTGCCAGCAGCCTCGGAGGGGACACTGAAGCTTTCTTT.

V is TRBV11-2 and J is TRBJ2-4; TRBD1 matches 7 bases. Per the germline V gene, CDR1 is SGHAT and CDR2 is FQNNGV. The CDR3 contains 14 residues. V trimming: 0 bases; J trimming: 12 bases; junction bases outside the gene matches: 8. CDR3: CASSLENDRAGQYF. DNA of the CDR3: TGTGCCAGCAGCTTAGAAAACGACAGGGCGGGTCAGTACTTC. Full variable domain (outside the CDR3, taken from reference TRBV11-2 and TRBJ2-4): EAGVAQSPRYKIIEKRQSVAFWCNPISGHATLYWYQQILGQGPKLLIQFQNNGVVDDSQLPKDRFSAERLKGVDSTLKIQPAKLEDSAVYLCASSLENDRAGQYFGAGTRLSVL.

The CDR3 sequence is CASSFPQGRAFF. CDR3 DNA: TGTGCCAGCAGTTTCCCACAGGGACGAGCTTTCTTT. V gene TRBV27 combines with J gene TRBJ1-1; maybe TRBD1 (6 bases). V was clipped by 3 bases and J by 10 bases, with 12 bases between them. The germline gives CDR1 MNHEY, CDR2 SMNVEV (reference sequence). The CDR3 consists of 12 residues.

This chain joins TRBV7-9 and TRBJ2-3, with 9 bases lining up with TRBD2. CDR1 is SEHNR and CDR2 is FQNEAQ in the germline V gene (reference sequence). J lost 2 bases, V lost 2 bases, and 2 bases had no gene match. The CDR3 length is 15 residues. Here the CDR3 reads CASSLRGGDTDTQYF. The CDR3 DNA reads TGTGCCAGCAGCTTACGCGGGGGGGACACAGATACGCAGTATTTT.

Only one count was recorded for this clone. This chain links TRBV4-2 with TRBJ2-5; 10 bases map to TRBD2. The V and J ends lost 1 base and 4 bases, in that order; junction bases with no gene match: 9. There are 17 residues in the CDR3. Looked up from germline, CDR1 is LGHNA and CDR2 is YNFKEQ. The CDR3 DNA follows: TGTGCCAGCAGCCAAGTAAGCGGGGGGGCCTTGGGAGAGACCCAGTACTTC. This sequence encodes CASSQVSGGALGETQYF.

The CDR3 DNA follows: TGTGCCAGCAGCTTACCCTGGACAGGGGCGAACACTGAAGCTTTCTTT. It encodes CASSLPWTGANTEAFF. The chain uses TRBV11-2 and TRBJ1-1; TRBD1 agrees at 9 bases. Germline V gene sequence: CDR1 SGHAT, CDR2 FQNNGV. The V gene end was trimmed by 2 bases and the J gene end by 1 base; junction bases not matched to a gene: 5. This CDR3 is built from 16 residues.

The CDR3: CASSQAPGIYGYTF. DNA of the CDR3: TGTGCCAGTAGTCAGGCCCCAGGGATCTATGGCTACACCTTC. This rearrangement joins TRBV19 to TRBJ1-2, with a possible D match to TRBD1 (5 bases). CDR1 and CDR2 from the germline V gene are LNHDA and SQIVND (reference sequence). The CDR3 loop spans 14 amino acids. V dropped 5 bases and J dropped 4 bases, with 14 bases sitting between them.

The CDR3 region is CASSLVGGTSGGVGGELFF. The CDR3, as DNA: TGTGCCAGCAGCTTAGTAGGCGGGACTAGCGGGGGGGTCGGCGGGGAGCTGTTTTTT. The chain recombines TRBV7-2 with TRBJ2-2; 16 bases agree with TRBD2. The CDR3 length is 19 residues. CDR1 and CDR2 (germline): SGHTA, FQGNSA. Trimming at V came to 1 base and at J to 7 bases, leaving 9 bases not matched to a gene.

V usage is TRBV19 and J usage is TRBJ1-1, with 8 bases lining up with TRBD1. CDR3 size: 14 residues. Germline V gene sequence: CDR1 LNHDA, CDR2 SQIVND (reference sequence). V shed 7 bases, J shed 5 bases, and the junction held 9 bases outside the gene matches. DNA of the CDR3: TGTGCCAGTAATCTGGCAGGGGGCTGGACTGAAGCTTTCTTT. Translating it yields CASNLAGGWTEAFF.

The rearrangement uses TRBV19 and TRBJ1-2; TRBD1 matches at 12 bases. This CDR3 has 14 amino acids. Per germline, CDR1 LNHDA and CDR2 SQIVND (reference sequence). The V and J ends lost 5 bases and 8 bases, in that order; junction bases with no gene match: 6. The CDR3 sequence: CASSVRDRGHGYTF. CDR3 sequence (DNA): TGTGCCAGTAGTGTCCGGGACAGGGGGCACGGCTACACCTTC.